The 8 T cell receptor beta chains listed next were all sequenced from one sample in a study of neurological immune-mediated disorders. TCRdb re-derived calls from the 5' RACE reads in MiXCR, one entry per CDR3 protein. The sample has more than 30,000 distinct CDR3 sequences, 4.6% seen once. Source material: PBMCs. The receptors here all came from a man between 18 and 29 years old in good health.

This clonotype was counted ten times or more. The V and J genes are TRBV5-1 and TRBJ2-5; no firm D call. The germline V gene encodes CDR1 SGHRS and CDR2 YFSETQ. V lost 4 bases and J 4 bases, leaving 5 bases between the germline ends. The CDR3 has 11 amino acids. CDR3 DNA: TGCGCCAGCAGCCGATCAGAGACCCAGTACTTC. Translating gives CASSRSETQYF.

This clonotype was picked up many times. J is TRBJ2-2 and V is TRBV7-2; TRBD1 matches 7 bases. V dropped 8 bases and J dropped 3; count of bases not matched to a gene: 6. The germline V gene encodes CDR1 SGHTA and CDR2 FQGNSA. The CDR3 is 14 amino acids. The CDR3 region has the DNA TGTGCCAGCTTCCGGGACAGAGACACCGGGGAGCTGTTTTTT. Protein product: CASFRDRDTGELFF.

There are many counts of this clonotype. The chain carries TRBV20-1 and TRBJ2-1; D is unresolved. Trimming shortened V by 1 base and J by 0 bases, and 13 bases separated the two germline ends. The CDR3 is 16 residues long. Per the germline V gene, CDR1 is DFQATT and CDR2 is SNEGSKA (reference sequence). CDR3 region: CSARGAETFSYNEQFF. CDR3 in DNA: TGCAGTGCTAGAGGGGCAGAAACTTTCTCCTACAATGAGCAGTTCTTC.

The chain joins TRBV7-3 to TRBJ2-3; 8 bases map to TRBD2. The CDR3 length is 17 residues. CDR1 and CDR2 from the germline V gene are SGHTA and FQGTGA. J lost 5 bases, V lost 2 bases, and 12 bases had no gene match. For the CDR3, the DNA is TGTGCCAGCAGCTTAGAAAGGTTTAGCGGGGTAAGAGATACGCAGTATTTT. Its protein is CASSLERFSGVRDTQYF.

This clonotype has ten or more counts. This chain joins TRBV25-1 and TRBJ1-5; D ambiguous. The CDR3 extends over 14 amino acids. Per the germline V gene, CDR1 is MGHDK and CDR2 is SYGVNS. The V gene lost 1 base and the J gene lost 4 bases, with 8 bases spanning the gap. CDR3 DNA sequence: TGTGCCAGCAGTGAATCCCCCGGGAATCAGCCCCAGCATTTT. Translating it yields CASSESPGNQPQHF.

This clonotype has at least ten counts. The chain couples TRBV5-1 to TRBJ1-5, with D tentatively TRBD1 (5 bases). Per germline, CDR1 SGHRS and CDR2 YFSETQ. V was shortened by 3 bases and J by 1 base, with 11 bases between the two germline ends. The CDR3 consists of 15 residues. CDR3 sequence: CASSSSGGSNQPQHF. DNA of the CDR3: TGCGCCAGCAGCTCCTCGGGGGGGAGCAATCAGCCCCAGCATTTT.

In this sample, this clonotype turned up many times. The V and J genes are TRBV5-1 and TRBJ1-4, with TRBD1 matching 7 bases. Trimming at V came to 1 base and at J to 2 bases, leaving 8 bases not matched to a gene. The CDR3 sequence is 17 residues long. Germline CDR1 is SGHRS and CDR2 is YFSETQ. CDR3: CASSLTGAFATNEKLFF. CDR3 sequence (DNA): TGCGCCAGCAGCTTGACAGGGGCGTTCGCGACTAATGAAAAACTGTTTTTT. The variable domain in full, completed from reference TRBV5-1 and TRBJ1-4, reads KAGVTQTPRYLIKTRGQQVTLSCSPISGHRSVSWYQQTPGQGLQFLFEYFSETQRNKGNFPGRFSGRQFSNSRSEMNVSTLELGDSALYLCASSLTGAFATNEKLFFGSGTQLSVL.

This clonotype occurred many times. This chain links TRBV20-1 with TRBJ2-1, with 11 bases matching TRBD2. Germline CDR1 and CDR2: DFQATT and SNEGSKA (reference sequence). The CDR3 is made up of 16 amino acids. The V and J ends lost 3 bases and 6 bases, in that order; junction bases with no gene match: 10. The CDR3 is CSARNPGSGGANEQFF. In DNA, the CDR3 is TGCAGTGCTAGGAATCCGGGTAGCGGGGGGGCCAATGAGCAGTTCTTC.